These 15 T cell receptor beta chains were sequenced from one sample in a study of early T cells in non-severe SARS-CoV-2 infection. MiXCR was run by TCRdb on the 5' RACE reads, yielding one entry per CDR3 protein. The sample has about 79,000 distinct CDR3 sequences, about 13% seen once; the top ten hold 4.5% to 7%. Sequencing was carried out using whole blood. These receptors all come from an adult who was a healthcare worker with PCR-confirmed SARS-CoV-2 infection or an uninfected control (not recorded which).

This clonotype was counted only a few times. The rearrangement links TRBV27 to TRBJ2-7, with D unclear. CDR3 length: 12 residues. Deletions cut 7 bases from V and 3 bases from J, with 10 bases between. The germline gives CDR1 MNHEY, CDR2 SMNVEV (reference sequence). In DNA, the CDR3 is TGTGCCAGCACCCAAGCGAACTACGAGCAGTACTTC. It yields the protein CASTQANYEQYF.

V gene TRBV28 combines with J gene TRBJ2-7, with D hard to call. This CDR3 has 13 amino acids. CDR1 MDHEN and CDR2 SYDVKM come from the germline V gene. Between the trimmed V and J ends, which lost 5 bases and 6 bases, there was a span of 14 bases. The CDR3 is CASSLVSVPEQYF. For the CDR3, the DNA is TGTGCCAGCAGTCTAGTTTCGGTACCCGAGCAGTACTTC.

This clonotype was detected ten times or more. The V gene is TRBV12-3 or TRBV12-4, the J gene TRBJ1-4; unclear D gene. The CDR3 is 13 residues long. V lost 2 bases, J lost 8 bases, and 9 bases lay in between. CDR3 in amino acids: CASSLRITEKLFF. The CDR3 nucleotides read TGTGCCAGCAGTTTACGGATTACCGAAAAACTGTTTTTT.

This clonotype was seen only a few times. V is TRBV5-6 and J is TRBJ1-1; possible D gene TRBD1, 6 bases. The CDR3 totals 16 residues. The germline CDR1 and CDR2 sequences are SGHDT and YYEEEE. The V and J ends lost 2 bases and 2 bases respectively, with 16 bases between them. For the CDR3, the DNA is TGTGCCAGCAGCTTCACCACCGGGACAACTAACACTGAAGCTTTCTTT. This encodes CASSFTTGTTNTEAFF.

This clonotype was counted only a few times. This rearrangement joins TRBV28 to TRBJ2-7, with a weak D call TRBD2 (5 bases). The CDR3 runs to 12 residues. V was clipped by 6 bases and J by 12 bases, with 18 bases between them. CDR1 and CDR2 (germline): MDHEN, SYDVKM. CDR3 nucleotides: TGTGCCAGCAGACGTCAGGACTCCCTTCCGTACTTC. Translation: CASRRQDSLPYF. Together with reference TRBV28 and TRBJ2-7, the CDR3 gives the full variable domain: DVKVTQSSRYLVKRTGEKVFLECVQDMDHENMFWYRQDPGLGLRLIYFSYDVKMKEKGDIPEGYSVSREKKERFSLILESASTNQTSMYLCASRRQDSLPYFGPGTRLTVT.

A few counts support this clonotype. The CDR3 DNA reads TGTGCCAGCAGCGTAGCGCTTGCCGAGGGTAATGAGCAGTTCTTC. Amino acids: CASSVALAEGNEQFF. The V call is TRBV9, the J call TRBJ2-1; D is possibly TRBD2 (5 bases). Trimming removed 0 bases at V and 7 bases at J, with 14 bases between. The germline V gene encodes CDR1 SGDLS and CDR2 YYNGEE. This CDR3 is 15 amino acids long.

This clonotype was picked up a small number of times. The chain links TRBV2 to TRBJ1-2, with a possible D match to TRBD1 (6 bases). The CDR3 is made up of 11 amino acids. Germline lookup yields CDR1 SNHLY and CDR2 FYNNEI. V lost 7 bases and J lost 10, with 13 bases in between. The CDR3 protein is CASTLQGDYTF. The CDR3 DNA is TGTGCCAGCACCCTACAGGGAGACTACACCTTC. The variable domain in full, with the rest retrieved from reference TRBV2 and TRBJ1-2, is EPEVTQTPSHQVTQMGQEVILRCVPISNHLYFYWYRQILGQKVEFLVSFYNNEISEKSEIFDDQFSVERPDGSNFTLKIRSTKLEDSAMYFCASTLQGDYTFGSGTRLTVV.

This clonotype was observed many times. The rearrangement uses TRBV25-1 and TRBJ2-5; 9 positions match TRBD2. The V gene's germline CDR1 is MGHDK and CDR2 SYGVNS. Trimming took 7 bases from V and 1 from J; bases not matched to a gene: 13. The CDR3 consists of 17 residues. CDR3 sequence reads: CASTEGRGRDLQETQYF. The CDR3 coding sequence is TGTGCCAGCACCGAAGGGCGCGGGAGGGACCTCCAAGAGACCCAGTACTTC.

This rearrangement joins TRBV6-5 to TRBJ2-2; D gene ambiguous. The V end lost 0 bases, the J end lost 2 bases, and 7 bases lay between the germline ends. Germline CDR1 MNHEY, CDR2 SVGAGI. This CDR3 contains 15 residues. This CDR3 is CASSYSFQNTGELFF. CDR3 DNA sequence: TGTGCCAGCAGTTACTCTTTCCAAAACACCGGGGAGCTGTTTTTT.

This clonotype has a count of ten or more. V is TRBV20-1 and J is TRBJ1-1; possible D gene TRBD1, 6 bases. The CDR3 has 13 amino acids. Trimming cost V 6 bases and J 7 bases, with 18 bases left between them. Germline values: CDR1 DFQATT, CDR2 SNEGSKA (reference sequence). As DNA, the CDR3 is TGCAGTGCCGCAGGACAGTTGGCGGGTGAAGCTTTCTTT. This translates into CSAAGQLAGEAFF.

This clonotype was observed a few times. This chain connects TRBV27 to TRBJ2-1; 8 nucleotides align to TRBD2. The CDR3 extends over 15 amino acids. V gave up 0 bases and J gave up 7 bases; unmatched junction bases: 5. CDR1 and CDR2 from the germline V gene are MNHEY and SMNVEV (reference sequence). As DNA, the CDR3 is TGTGCCAGCAGTTTATCAGCGGGGGTTCTAAATGAGCAGTTCTTC. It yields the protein CASSLSAGVLNEQFF.

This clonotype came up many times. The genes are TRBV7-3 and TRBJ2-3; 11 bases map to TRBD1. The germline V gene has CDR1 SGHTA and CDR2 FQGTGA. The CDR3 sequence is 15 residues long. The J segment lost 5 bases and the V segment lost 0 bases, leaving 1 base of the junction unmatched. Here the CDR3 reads CASSLTGTGGDTQYF. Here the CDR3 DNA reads TGTGCCAGCAGCTTAACCGGGACAGGGGGAGATACGCAGTATTTT.

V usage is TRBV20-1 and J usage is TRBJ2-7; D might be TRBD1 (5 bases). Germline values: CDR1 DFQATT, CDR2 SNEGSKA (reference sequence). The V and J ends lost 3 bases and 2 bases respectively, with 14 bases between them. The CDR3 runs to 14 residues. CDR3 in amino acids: CSARPQGAAYEQYF. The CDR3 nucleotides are TGCAGTGCTAGGCCCCAGGGTGCAGCCTACGAGCAGTACTTC.

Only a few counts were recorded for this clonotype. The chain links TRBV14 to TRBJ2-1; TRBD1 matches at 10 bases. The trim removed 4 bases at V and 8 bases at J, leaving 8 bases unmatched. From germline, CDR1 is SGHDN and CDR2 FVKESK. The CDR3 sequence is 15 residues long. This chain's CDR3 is CASSPLGTGVHEQFF. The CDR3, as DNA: TGTGCCAGCAGCCCCCTAGGGACAGGGGTCCATGAGCAGTTCTTC.

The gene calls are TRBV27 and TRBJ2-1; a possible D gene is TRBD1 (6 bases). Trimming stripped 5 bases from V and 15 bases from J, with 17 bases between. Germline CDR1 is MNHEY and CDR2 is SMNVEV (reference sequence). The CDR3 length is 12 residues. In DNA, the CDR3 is TGTGCCAGCAGTCTACACGGGACAAGGCCGTTCTTC. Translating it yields CASSLHGTRPFF.